This T cell receptor beta chain was retrieved from a study of identical twins. General study points: Abundant beta clonotypes from cord blood bore fewer insertions; memory repertoires lacked this pattern. An excess of low generation probability was shown by twin-shared out-of-frame alpha sequences.

Using its own MiXCR run on the 5' RACE reads, TCRdb lists one record per CDR3 protein. The repertoire holds under 350,000 distinct CDR3 sequences, with roughly 9.7% as singletons. Remarks on this clonotype: Its target is unknown.

This same sample was also taken into another study, of yellow fever vaccine responses in identical twins.

The TCR comes from a woman aged 18-35 years in good health. Source material: CD8+ T cells sorted from blood.

The CDR3 DNA sequence: TGTGCCAGCAGTTTAGTCGGGACAGGGGCCTACAATGAGCAGTTCTTC. This codes for CASSLVGTGAYNEQFF. This chain joins TRBV27 and TRBJ2-1; 10 bases fit TRBD1. Germline V gene sequence: CDR1 MNHEY, CDR2 SMNVEV (reference sequence). Germline trimming cut 2 bases from V and 2 bases from J; bases unmatched to any gene: 3. The CDR3 covers 16 residues.